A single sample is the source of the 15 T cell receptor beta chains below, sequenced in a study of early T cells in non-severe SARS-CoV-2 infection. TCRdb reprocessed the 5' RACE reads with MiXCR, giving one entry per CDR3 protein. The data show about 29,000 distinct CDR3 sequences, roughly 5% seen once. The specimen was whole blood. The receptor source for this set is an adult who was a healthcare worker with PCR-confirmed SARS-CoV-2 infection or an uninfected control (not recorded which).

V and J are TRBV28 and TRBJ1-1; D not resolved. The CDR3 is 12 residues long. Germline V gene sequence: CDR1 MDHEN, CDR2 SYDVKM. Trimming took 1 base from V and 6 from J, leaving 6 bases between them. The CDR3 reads CASSLSVSEAFF. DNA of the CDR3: TGTGCCAGCAGTTTATCAGTTTCTGAAGCTTTCTTT.

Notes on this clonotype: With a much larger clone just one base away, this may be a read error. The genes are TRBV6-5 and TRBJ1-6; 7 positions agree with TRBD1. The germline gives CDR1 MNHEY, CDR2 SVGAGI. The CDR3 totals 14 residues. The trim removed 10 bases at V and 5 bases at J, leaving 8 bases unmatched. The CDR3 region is CATSTGQNNSPLHF. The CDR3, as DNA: TGTGCCACCAGCACGGGACAGAATAATTCACCCCTCCACTTT.

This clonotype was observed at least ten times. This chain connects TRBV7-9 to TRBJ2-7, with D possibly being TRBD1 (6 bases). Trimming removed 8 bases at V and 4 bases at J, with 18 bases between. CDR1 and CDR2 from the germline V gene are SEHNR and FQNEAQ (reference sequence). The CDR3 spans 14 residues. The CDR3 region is CASREQGNGYEQYF. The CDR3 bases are TGTGCCAGCCGAGAACAGGGAAATGGGTACGAGCAGTACTTC.

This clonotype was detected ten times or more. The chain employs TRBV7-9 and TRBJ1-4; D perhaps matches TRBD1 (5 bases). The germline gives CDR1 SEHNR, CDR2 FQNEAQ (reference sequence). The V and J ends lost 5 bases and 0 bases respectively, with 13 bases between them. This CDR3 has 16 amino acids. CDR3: CASSPGRAATNEKLFF. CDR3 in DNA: TGTGCCAGCAGCCCCGGCAGGGCCGCAACTAATGAAAAACTGTTTTTT.

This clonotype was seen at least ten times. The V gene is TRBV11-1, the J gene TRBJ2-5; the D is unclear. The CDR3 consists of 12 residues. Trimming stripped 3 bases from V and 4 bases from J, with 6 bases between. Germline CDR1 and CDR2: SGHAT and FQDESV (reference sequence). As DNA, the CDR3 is TGTGCCAGCAGCTTTTCTCGAGAGACCCAGTACTTC. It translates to CASSFSRETQYF.

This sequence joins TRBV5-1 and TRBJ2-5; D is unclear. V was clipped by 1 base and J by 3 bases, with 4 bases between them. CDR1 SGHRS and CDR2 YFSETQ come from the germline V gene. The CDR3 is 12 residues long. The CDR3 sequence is CASSLIKETQYF. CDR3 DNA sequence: TGCGCCAGCAGCTTGATCAAAGAGACCCAGTACTTC.

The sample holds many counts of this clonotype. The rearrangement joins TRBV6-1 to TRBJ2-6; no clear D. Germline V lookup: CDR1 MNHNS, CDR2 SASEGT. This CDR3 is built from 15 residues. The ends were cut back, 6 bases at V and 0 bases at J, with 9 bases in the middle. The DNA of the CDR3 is TGTGCCAGCAGAGAAAATCCCTCTGGGGCCAACGTCCTGACTTTC. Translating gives CASRENPSGANVLTF.

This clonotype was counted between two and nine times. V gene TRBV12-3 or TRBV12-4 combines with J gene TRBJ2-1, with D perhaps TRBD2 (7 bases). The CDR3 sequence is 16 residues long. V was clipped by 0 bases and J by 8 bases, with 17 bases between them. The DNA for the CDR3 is TGTGCCAGCAGTTTAGCCCTCAGGGGAGGGGGAGATGAGCAGTTCTTC. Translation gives CASSLALRGGGDEQFF.

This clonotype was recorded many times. This CDR3 reads CASSPGGENQPQHF. In nucleotides, the CDR3 is TGTGCCAGCTCACCTGGAGGGGAGAATCAGCCCCAGCATTTT. The J gene is TRBJ1-5, the V gene TRBV18, with TRBD1 as a possible D gene (5 bases). V was cut by 3 bases and J by 4 bases, with 10 bases left in between. The CDR3 has 14 residues. Germline V gene lookup returns CDR1 KGHSH and CDR2 LQKENI.

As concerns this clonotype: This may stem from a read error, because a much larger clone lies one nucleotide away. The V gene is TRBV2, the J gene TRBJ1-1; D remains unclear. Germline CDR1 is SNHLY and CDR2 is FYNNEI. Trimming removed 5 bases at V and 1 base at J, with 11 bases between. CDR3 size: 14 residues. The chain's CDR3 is CASSFAVGNTEAFF. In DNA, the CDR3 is TGTGCCAGCAGTTTTGCAGTGGGGAACACTGAAGCTTTCTTT.

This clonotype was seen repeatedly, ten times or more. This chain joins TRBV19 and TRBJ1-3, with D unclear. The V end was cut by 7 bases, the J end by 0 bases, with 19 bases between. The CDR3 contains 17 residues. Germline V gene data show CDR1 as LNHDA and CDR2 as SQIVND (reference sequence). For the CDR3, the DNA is TGTGCCAGTACCCCCTGGGAGGGTCTGGGCTCTGGAAACACCATATATTTT. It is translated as CASTPWEGLGSGNTIYF.

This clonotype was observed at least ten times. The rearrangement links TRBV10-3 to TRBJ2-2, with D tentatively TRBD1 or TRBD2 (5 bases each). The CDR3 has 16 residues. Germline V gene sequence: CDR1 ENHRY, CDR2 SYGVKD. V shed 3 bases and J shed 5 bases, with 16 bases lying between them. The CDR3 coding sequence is TGTGCCATCAGTGACGGGAACCGCGGACAAACCGGGGAGCTGTTTTTT. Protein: CAISDGNRGQTGELFF.

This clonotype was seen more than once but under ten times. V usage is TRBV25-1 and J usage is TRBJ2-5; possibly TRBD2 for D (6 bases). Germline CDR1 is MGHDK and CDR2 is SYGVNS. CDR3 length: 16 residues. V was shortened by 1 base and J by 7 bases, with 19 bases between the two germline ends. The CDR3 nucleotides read TGTGCCAGCAGTGAATCGGTATTGAGACCAGCGGGGACCCAGTACTTC. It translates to CASSESVLRPAGTQYF.

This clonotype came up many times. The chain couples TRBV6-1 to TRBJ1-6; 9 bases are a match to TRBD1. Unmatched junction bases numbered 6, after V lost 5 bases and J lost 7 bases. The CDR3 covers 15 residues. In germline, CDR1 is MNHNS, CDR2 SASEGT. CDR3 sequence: CASSLSGQGNSPLHF. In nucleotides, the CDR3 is TGTGCCAGCAGTCTATCGGGACAGGGAAATTCACCCCTCCACTTT.

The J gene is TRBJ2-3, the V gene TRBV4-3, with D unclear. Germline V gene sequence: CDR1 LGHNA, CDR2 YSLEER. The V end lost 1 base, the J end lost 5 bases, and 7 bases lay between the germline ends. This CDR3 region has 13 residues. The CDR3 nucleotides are TGCGCCAGCAGCCAAGTGGTCGGAGATACGCAGTATTTT. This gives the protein CASSQVVGDTQYF.